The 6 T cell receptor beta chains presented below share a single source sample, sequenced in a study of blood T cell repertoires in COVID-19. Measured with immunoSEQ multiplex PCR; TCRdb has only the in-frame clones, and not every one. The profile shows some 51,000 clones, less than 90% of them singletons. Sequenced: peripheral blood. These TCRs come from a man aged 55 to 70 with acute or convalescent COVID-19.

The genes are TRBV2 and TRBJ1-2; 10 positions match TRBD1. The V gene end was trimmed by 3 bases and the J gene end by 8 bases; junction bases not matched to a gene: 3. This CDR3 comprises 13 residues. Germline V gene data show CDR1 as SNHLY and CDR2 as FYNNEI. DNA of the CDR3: TGTGCCAGCAGTGAGGGACAGGGGAGGGGCTACACCTTC. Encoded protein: CASSEGQGRGYTF.

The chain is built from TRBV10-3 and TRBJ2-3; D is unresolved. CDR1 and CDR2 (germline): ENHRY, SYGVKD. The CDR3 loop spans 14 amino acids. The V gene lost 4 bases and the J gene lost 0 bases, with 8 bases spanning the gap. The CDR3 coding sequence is TGTGCCATCAGTGGCCTGGCAAGCACAGATACGCAGTATTTT. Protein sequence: CAISGLASTDTQYF.

CDR3 sequence: CASSLMPGYYEQYF. The CDR3, as DNA: TGTGCCAGCAGCTTGATGCCAGGGTACTACGAGCAGTACTTC. The V gene is TRBV5-8, the J gene TRBJ2-7, with a weak D call TRBD1 (5 bases). Trimming left V 1 base short and J 3 bases short, with 11 bases between. CDR1 and CDR2 (germline): SGHTS, YDEGEE. This CDR3 has 14 amino acids.

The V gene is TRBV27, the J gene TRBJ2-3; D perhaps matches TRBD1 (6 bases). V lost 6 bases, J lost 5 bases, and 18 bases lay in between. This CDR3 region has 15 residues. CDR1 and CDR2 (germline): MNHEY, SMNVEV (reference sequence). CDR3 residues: CASRGRMTGLDTQYF. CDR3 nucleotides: TGTGCCAGCAGAGGCCGTATGACAGGCTTAGATACGCAGTATTTT.

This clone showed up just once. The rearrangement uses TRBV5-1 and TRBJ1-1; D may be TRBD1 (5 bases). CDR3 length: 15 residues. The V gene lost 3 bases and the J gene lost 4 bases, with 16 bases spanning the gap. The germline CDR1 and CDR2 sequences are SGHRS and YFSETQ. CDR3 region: CASSSSGETRTEAFF. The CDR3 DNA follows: TGCGCCAGCAGCTCGTCGGGGGAGACTCGCACTGAAGCTTTCTTT.

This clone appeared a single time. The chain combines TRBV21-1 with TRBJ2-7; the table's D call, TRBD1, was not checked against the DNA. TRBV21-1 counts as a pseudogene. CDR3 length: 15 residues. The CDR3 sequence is CASSAARDRGNEQYF. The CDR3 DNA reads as TGTGCCAGCAGCGCTGCAAGGGACAGGGGCAACGAGCAGTACTTC.